Sequencing of this TCR beta chain was carried out in a study of T cell responses to AZD1222 COVID-19 vaccine. Study-level results: Seropositive at baseline were only six AZD1222 recipients. Donors were mostly white British, more females; clonal diversity possibly underestimated. Spike-wide coverage was observed for vaccine-associated CD4 TCRs, with dominant responses at 160-218 and 743-854.

Worth noting for this clone: No antigen is known for it.

Investigators merged groups given second doses at roughly 4 or roughly 12 weeks. The repertoire was sequenced with immunoSEQ multiplex PCR; TCRdb's copy has only in-frame clones and lacks some. The sample comprises tens of thousands of clones, roughly 85% of which are singletons, and about 23% rests with the top ten. Sequencing used peripheral blood, obtained 28 days after the second AZD1222 dose. This TCR derives from an adult who received the AZD1222 COVID-19 vaccine.

The CDR3 is CASSYPTKASGGRSYNEQFF. The CDR3 DNA reads TGTGCCAGCAGTTACCCGACTAAAGCTAGCGGGGGGAGGTCCTACAATGAGCAGTTCTTC. The rearrangement uses TRBV6-2 or TRBV6-3 and TRBJ2-1, with 11 positions matching TRBD2. There are 20 residues in the CDR3. The ends lost 2 bases at V and 1 base at J; junction bases unmatched: 13. From germline, CDR1 is MNHEY and CDR2 SVGEGT.